This T cell receptor (beta chain) was found in a study of cytomegalovirus exposure and HLA in healthy donors. Details on this clone: Its target is unknown.

Study outcomes and limitations: Reports indicated that the classifier achieved high specificity and sensitivity in diagnosing cytomegalovirus status.

Primers for the PCR totalled 60 Vbeta and 13 Jbeta. Original processing notes: It was a later analysis that counted 79 million or so unique TCR beta chains, of which 9 million to 13 million were shared. Profiled with immunoSEQ multiplex PCR; TCRdb holds only in-frame clones, not every one. The V and J calls and clone size are taken from that table; D and trimming were inferred from the DNA. The sample has roughly 180,000 clones; about 85% are singletons. Sequencing used PBMCs. The TCR comes from a boy younger than 10 in good health and CMV-seronegative.

CDR3 region: CSVEGGKRGGDFEQFF. CDR3 in DNA: TGCAGCGTTGAAGGGGGCAAGCGGGGGGGTGATTTTGAGCAGTTCTTC. The chain recombines TRBV29-1 with TRBJ2-1, with 10 bases that match TRBD2. J gave up 9 bases and V 1 base, and 12 bases lay outside the gene matches. This CDR3 comprises 16 residues. Germline lookup yields CDR1 SQVTM and CDR2 ANQGSEA.